This record looks at one T cell receptor beta chain sequence and its context. What it recognizes is unknown. These data originate in a study of radiation and T cells in renal cell carcinoma. At the level of the study: Nephrectomy followed 15 Gy stereotactic body radiation by 4 weeks.

Study results and caveats: Top tumor clonotypes rose in blood 2 weeks post-radiation, then contracted.

Repertoires were generated with immunoSEQ multiplex PCR, while TCRdb's copy carries only in-frame clones and drops some. The table lists 150,000 or so clones, 87% of them singletons. Time point denoted: blood 2 weeks post-SBRT. Sample treatment: 15 Gy SBRT to primary tumor, nephrectomy 4 weeks later. After SBRT, blood was collected at 2 and 4 weeks, plus baseline. Looked up from germline, CDR1 is LGHNA and CDR2 is YNFKEQ. CDR3 size: 13 residues. With 3 bases removed from V and 6 bases from J, the gap between germline ends came to 12 bases. The genes are TRBV4-2 and TRBJ2-7; D is unclear. This clonotype was sampled from a woman in her forties or fifties with renal cell carcinoma. The sample here was blood, taken from a patient whose treatment included radiotherapy and nephrectomy. The CDR3 DNA sequence: TGTGCCAGCAGCCAGTTGGGTTGGGGCGAGCAGTACTTC. Translated, it gives CASSQLGWGEQYF.